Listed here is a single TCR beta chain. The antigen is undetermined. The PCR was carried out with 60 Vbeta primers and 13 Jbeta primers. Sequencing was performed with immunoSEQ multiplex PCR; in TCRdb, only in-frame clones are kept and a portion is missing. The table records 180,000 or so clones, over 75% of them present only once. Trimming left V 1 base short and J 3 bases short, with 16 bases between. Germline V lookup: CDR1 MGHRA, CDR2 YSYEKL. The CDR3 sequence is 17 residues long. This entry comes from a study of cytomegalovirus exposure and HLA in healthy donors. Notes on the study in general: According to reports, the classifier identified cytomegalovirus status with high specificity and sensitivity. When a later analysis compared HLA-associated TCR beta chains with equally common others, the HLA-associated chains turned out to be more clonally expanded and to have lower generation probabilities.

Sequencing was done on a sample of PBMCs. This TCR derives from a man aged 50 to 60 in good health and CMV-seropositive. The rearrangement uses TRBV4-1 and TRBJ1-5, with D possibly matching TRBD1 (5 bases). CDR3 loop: CASSQVRAGWPNQPQHF. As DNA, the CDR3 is TGCGCCAGCAGCCAAGTTAGGGCAGGGTGGCCCAATCAGCCCCAGCATTTT.